Presented here are 18 T cell receptor beta chains from one specimen sequenced in a study of T cell repertoires in cytomegalovirus infection. TCRdb called the reads again in MiXCR, with one record for every CDR3 protein. The table includes about 50,000 distinct CDR3 sequences, around 19% detected once. Antigens for these TCRs are unknown. The sequences come from CD8+ T cells from cultured PBMCs, collected from culture after CMV antigen stimulation. The receptor set was obtained from a human donor in good health (CMV status not recorded). Some clones in this sample may be carry-over from other donors' samples.

This clonotype was found a few times. The chain recombines TRBV7-2 with TRBJ2-1; no clear D. Germline V gives CDR1 SGHTA, CDR2 FQGNSA. The CDR3 spans 15 residues. With 5 bases removed from V and 0 bases from J, the gap between germline ends came to 11 bases. The CDR3 region is CASSPRVSSYNEQFF. The CDR3 DNA reads TGTGCCAGCAGCCCCCGGGTCAGCTCCTACAATGAGCAGTTCTTC.

This clonotype came up a few times. The chain employs TRBV29-1 and TRBJ1-2; D ambiguous. The CDR3 is made up of 15 amino acids. V lost 1 base to trimming and J lost 7 bases, with 19 bases between them. Germline V lookup: CDR1 SQVTM, CDR2 ANQGSEA. CDR3 residues: CSVEGEIERQPGYTF. In DNA, the CDR3 is TGCAGCGTTGAAGGGGAGATTGAGAGGCAACCTGGCTACACCTTC.

This clonotype was seen more than once but under ten times. The chain combines TRBV6-2 or TRBV6-3 with TRBJ1-1; TRBD1 matches 7 bases. Germline V gene sequence: CDR1 MNHEY, CDR2 SVGEGT. V lost 6 bases to trimming and J lost 7 bases; unmatched junction nucleotides: 2. The CDR3 consists of 11 residues. CDR3 coding DNA: TGTGCCAGCAGCACAGGGGTTGAAGCTTTCTTT. Translating gives CASSTGVEAFF.

The V and J genes are TRBV9 and TRBJ1-1; no definite D call. This CDR3 region has 13 residues. From germline, CDR1 is SGDLS and CDR2 YYNGEE. V was cut by 3 bases and J by 7 bases, with 13 bases left in between. This CDR3 reads CASSGRVAGEAFF. DNA of the CDR3: TGTGCCAGCAGCGGGAGGGTCGCTGGTGAAGCTTTCTTT.

The chain is built from TRBV12-3 or TRBV12-4 and TRBJ1-1; D is perhaps TRBD1 (5 bases). Deletions cut 3 bases from V and 5 bases from J, with 13 bases between. CDR3 length: 14 residues. As DNA, the CDR3 is TGTGCCAGCAGTTTCGAGAACCAGGGAACTGAAGCTTTCTTT. This encodes CASSFENQGTEAFF.

This clonotype was recorded at least ten times. The CDR3 DNA follows: TGCAGTGCTAGAAAGATCGGGCAGGGGGAATCCTACGAGCAGTACTTC. Encoded protein: CSARKIGQGESYEQYF. This sequence joins TRBV20-1 and TRBJ2-7; 7 bases are a match to TRBD1. Germline V gene lookup returns CDR1 DFQATT and CDR2 SNEGSKA (reference sequence). After removal of 2 bases from V and 1 base from J, the junction contained 11 bases not matched to a gene. The CDR3 covers 16 residues.

The chain carries TRBV11-2 and TRBJ2-1, with D perhaps TRBD1 or TRBD2 (5 bases each). The CDR3 consists of 15 residues. Trimming took 11 bases from V and 0 from J, leaving 17 bases between them. CDR1 is SGHAT, CDR2 FQNNGV, per germline. The CDR3 loop reads CASHGRGGSYNEQFF. The CDR3 DNA reads TGTGCCTCCCACGGTCGGGGCGGCTCCTACAATGAGCAGTTCTTC. The full variable domain, in which reference TRBV11-2 and TRBJ2-1 provide the parts outside the CDR3, is EAGVAQSPRYKIIEKRQSVAFWCNPISGHATLYWYQQILGQGPKLLIQFQNNGVVDDSQLPKDRFSAERLKGVDSTLKIQPAKLEDSAVYLCASHGRGGSYNEQFFGPGTRLTVL.

The J gene is TRBJ2-2, the V gene TRBV7-2; no reliable D call. Trimming removed 0 bases at V and 4 bases at J, with 6 bases between. The CDR3 totals 14 residues. Germline values: CDR1 SGHTA, CDR2 FQGNSA. CDR3 residues: CASSLAPSTGELFF. The DNA for the CDR3 is TGTGCCAGCAGCTTAGCACCCTCCACCGGGGAGCTGTTTTTT.

In its sample, this clonotype was seen a few times. The CDR3 protein is CASSRNLDEQYF. The DNA for the CDR3 is TGTGCCAGCAGCCGAAACCTGGACGAGCAGTACTTC. This chain uses TRBV14 with TRBJ2-7; D remains unclear. This CDR3 comprises 12 residues. Germline loops: CDR1 SGHDN, CDR2 FVKESK. V gave up 4 bases and J gave up 5 bases, with 9 bases separating them.

V is TRBV7-6 and J is TRBJ1-6, with D uncertain. This CDR3 is built from 16 residues. V lost 5 bases, J lost 0 bases, and 11 bases lay in between. The germline V gene encodes CDR1 SGHVS and CDR2 FNYEAQ. CDR3 residues: CASSAELSSYNSPLHF. DNA of the CDR3: TGTGCCAGCAGCGCTGAGTTAAGCTCCTATAATTCACCCCTCCACTTT.

This clonotype was seen only a few times. The chain recombines TRBV7-9 with TRBJ2-7, with 10 nucleotides matching TRBD1. The CDR3 length is 14 residues. With 5 bases clipped from V and 4 bases from J, the junction kept 5 bases outside the gene matches. CDR1 and CDR2 (germline): SEHNR, FQNEAQ (reference sequence). The CDR3 sequence: CASSTPGQGYEQYF. The CDR3 DNA follows: TGTGCCAGCAGCACTCCGGGACAGGGGTACGAGCAGTACTTC.

This clonotype appeared once. CDR3 DNA sequence: TGTGCCAGCAGTTTTGGGACAGATAATTCACCCCTCCACTTT. Translating gives CASSFGTDNSPLHF. V gene TRBV12-3 or TRBV12-4 combines with J gene TRBJ1-6; 7 bases line up with TRBD1. The CDR3 has 14 residues. V lost 3 bases to trimming and J lost 5 bases; unmatched junction nucleotides: 1.

On this clonotype: A read error may be the cause here, since a much bigger clone is one base away. V gene TRBV7-2 combines with J gene TRBJ1-5; D gene uncertain. The CDR3 length is 12 residues. The V gene lost 1 base and the J gene lost 6 bases, with 4 bases spanning the gap. Germline CDR1 is SGHTA and CDR2 is FQGNSA. CDR3 sequence: CASSLGLQPQHF. DNA for the CDR3: TGTGCCAGCAGCTTAGGGCTTCAGCCCCAGCATTTT.

This clonotype was seen more than once but under ten times. The chain links TRBV4-1 to TRBJ1-4; D unresolved. Germline V gene sequence: CDR1 MGHRA, CDR2 YSYEKL. The CDR3 length is 15 residues. V lost 0 bases to trimming and J lost 5 bases, with 10 bases between them. This CDR3 is CASSQDVGLNEKLFF. DNA of the CDR3: TGCGCCAGCAGCCAAGATGTCGGGTTAAATGAAAAACTGTTTTTT.

The rearrangement joins TRBV6-2 or TRBV6-3 to TRBJ2-4; weak D call: TRBD1 (6 bases). The CDR3 length is 15 residues. V lost 5 bases to trimming and J lost 0 bases, with 11 bases between them. The germline gives CDR1 MNHEY, CDR2 SVGEGT. The CDR3, as DNA: TGTGCCAGCAGTGACGGGACAAGAGCCAAAAACATTCAGTACTTC. Encoded protein: CASSDGTRAKNIQYF.

This clonotype has just a few counts. The V gene is TRBV6-8, the J gene TRBJ2-7, with D perhaps TRBD1 (5 bases). The CDR3 covers 15 residues. V dropped 6 bases and J dropped 2 bases, with 17 bases sitting between them. Germline V gene sequence: CDR1 MNHGY, CDR2 SAAAGT. The CDR3 protein is CASSPGQIPTYEQYF. CDR3 DNA: TGTGCCAGCAGCCCCGGACAAATACCGACCTACGAGCAGTACTTC.

This chain connects TRBV19 to TRBJ1-2; 7 nucleotides align to TRBD1. V was pared by 6 bases and J by 6 bases, with 7 bases of the junction left unmatched. Per germline, CDR1 LNHDA and CDR2 SQIVND (reference sequence). The CDR3 runs to 13 residues. CDR3 nucleotide sequence: TGTGCCAGTAGCATCGGACAGGCCCATGGCTACACCTTC. Protein product: CASSIGQAHGYTF.

This clonotype was seen a few times. The chain uses TRBV20-1 and TRBJ2-3, with a tentative D call TRBD2 (6 bases). The germline V gene has CDR1 DFQATT and CDR2 SNEGSKA (reference sequence). Trimming left V 0 bases short and J 0 bases short, with 16 bases between. The CDR3 contains 17 residues. The CDR3 DNA follows: TGCAGTGCTAGAGACCTATATGAAGCGGGCAGCACAGATACGCAGTATTTT. Amino acid sequence: CSARDLYEAGSTDTQYF.